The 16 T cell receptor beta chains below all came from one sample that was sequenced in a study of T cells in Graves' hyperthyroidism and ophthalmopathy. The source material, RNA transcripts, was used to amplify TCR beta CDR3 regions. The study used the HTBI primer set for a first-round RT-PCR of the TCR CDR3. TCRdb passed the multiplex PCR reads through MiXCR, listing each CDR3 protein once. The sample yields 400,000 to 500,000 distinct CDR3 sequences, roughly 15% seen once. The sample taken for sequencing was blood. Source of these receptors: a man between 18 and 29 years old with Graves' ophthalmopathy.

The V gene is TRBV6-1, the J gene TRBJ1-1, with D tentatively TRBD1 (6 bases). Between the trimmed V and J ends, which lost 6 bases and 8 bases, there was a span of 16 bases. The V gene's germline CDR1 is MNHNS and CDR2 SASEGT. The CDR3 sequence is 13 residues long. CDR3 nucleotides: TGTGCCAGCAGCCCGGACAGCCTAAGGGAAGCTTTCTTT. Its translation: CASSPDSLREAFF.

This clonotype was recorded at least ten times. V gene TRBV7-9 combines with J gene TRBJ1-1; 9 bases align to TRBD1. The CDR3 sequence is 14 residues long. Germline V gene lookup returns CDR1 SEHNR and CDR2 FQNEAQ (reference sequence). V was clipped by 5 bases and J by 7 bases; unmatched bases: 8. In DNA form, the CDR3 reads TGTGCCAGCAGCGCTCAACAGGGGGCGAATGAAGCTTTCTTT. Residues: CASSAQQGANEAFF.

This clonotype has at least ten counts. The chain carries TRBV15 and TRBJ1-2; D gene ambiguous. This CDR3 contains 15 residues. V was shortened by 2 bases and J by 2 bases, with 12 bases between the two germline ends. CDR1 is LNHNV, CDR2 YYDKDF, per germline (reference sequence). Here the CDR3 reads CATSRSKSQNYGYTF. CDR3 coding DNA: TGTGCCACCAGCAGAAGTAAGAGTCAGAACTATGGCTACACCTTC.

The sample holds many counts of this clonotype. CDR3 region: CASSYRDRDTDTQYF. The CDR3 DNA is TGCGCCAGCAGCTACCGGGACAGGGACACAGATACGCAGTATTTT. The chain joins TRBV5-1 to TRBJ2-3; TRBD1 aligns across 9 bases. This CDR3 is built from 15 residues. The V gene end was trimmed by 3 bases and the J gene end by 2 bases; junction bases not matched to a gene: 4. Germline V gives CDR1 SGHRS, CDR2 YFSETQ.

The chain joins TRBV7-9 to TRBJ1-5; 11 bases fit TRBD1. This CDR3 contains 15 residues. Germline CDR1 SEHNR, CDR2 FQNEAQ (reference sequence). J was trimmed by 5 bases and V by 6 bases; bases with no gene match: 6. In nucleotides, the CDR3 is TGTGCCAGCAGTCGGACAGGGGGCCGGGATCAGCCCCAGCATTTT. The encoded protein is CASSRTGGRDQPQHF.

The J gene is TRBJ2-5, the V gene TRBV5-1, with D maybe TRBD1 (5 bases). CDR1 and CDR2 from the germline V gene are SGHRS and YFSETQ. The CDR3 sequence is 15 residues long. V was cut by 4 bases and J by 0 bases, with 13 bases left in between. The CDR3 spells CASSDTPTDQETQYF. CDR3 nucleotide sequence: TGCGCCAGCAGCGACACCCCGACAGACCAAGAGACCCAGTACTTC.

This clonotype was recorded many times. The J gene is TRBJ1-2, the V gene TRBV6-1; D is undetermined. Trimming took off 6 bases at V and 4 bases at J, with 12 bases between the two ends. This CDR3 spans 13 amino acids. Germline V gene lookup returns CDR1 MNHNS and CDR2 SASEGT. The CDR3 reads CASSRDGSYGYTF. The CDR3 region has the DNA TGTGCCAGCAGCCGCGACGGAAGCTATGGCTACACCTTC.

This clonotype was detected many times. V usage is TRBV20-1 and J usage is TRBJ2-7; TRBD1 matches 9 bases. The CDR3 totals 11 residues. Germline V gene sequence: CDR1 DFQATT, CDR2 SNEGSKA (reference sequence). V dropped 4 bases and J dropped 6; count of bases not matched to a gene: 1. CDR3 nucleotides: TGCAGTGCTACACAGGGGGCCGAGCAGTACTTC. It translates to CSATQGAEQYF.

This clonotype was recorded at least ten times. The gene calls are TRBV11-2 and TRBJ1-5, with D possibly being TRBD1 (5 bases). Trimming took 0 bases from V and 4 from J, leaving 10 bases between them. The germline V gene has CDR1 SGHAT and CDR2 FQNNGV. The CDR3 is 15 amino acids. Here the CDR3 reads CASSLEGRTNQPQHF. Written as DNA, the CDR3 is TGTGCCAGCAGCTTAGAGGGTCGGACAAATCAGCCCCAGCATTTT.

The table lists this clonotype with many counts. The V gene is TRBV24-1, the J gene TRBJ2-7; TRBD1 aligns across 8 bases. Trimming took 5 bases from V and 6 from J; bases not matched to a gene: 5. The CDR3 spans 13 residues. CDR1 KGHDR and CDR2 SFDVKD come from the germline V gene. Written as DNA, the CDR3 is TGTGCCACCAGTGCCAGGGGGCGTTTCGAGCAGTACTTC. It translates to CATSARGRFEQYF.

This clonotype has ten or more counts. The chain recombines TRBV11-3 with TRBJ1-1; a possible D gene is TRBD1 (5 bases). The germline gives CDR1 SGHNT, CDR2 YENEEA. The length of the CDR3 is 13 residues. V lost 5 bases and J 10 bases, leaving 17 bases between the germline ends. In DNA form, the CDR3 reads TGTGCCAGCAGCCAATCGGGGGGTCCGGGAGCTTTCTTT. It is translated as CASSQSGGPGAFF.

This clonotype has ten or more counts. DNA of the CDR3: TGTGCCAGCAGCGTAGGGGGGAGAGCGGGCGAGCAGTACTTC. Amino acid sequence: CASSVGGRAGEQYF. This rearrangement joins TRBV9 to TRBJ2-7; a weak D match, TRBD2 (6 bases). The ends were cut back, 0 bases at V and 6 bases at J, with 13 bases in the middle. Germline CDR1 SGDLS, CDR2 YYNGEE. This CDR3 has 14 residues.

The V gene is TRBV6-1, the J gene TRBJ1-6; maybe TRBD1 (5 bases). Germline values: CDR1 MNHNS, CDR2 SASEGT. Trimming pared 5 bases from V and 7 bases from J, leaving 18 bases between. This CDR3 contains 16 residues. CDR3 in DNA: TGTGCCAGCAGTTTCCTCGTCAGGGTTAGCAATTCACCCCTCCACTTT. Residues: CASSFLVRVSNSPLHF.

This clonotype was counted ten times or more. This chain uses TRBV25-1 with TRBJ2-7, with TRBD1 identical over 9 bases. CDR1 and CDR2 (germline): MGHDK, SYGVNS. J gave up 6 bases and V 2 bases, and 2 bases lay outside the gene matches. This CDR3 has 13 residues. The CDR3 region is CASSEMGQGEQYF. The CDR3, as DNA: TGTGCCAGCAGTGAAATGGGACAGGGCGAGCAGTACTTC.

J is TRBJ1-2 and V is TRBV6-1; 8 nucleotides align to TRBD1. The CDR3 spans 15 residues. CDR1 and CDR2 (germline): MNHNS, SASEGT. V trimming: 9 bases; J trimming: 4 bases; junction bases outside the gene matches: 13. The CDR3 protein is CASTRGRGRLYGYTF. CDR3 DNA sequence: TGTGCCAGTACACGGGGCAGGGGGCGCCTCTATGGCTACACCTTC.

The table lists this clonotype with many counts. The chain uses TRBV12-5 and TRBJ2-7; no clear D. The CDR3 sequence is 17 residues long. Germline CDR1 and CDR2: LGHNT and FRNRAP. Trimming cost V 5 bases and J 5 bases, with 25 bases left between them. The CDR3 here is CASGPARRIWEPHEQYF. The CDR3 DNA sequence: TGTGCTAGTGGTCCCGCCCGACGGATTTGGGAACCTCACGAGCAGTACTTC.